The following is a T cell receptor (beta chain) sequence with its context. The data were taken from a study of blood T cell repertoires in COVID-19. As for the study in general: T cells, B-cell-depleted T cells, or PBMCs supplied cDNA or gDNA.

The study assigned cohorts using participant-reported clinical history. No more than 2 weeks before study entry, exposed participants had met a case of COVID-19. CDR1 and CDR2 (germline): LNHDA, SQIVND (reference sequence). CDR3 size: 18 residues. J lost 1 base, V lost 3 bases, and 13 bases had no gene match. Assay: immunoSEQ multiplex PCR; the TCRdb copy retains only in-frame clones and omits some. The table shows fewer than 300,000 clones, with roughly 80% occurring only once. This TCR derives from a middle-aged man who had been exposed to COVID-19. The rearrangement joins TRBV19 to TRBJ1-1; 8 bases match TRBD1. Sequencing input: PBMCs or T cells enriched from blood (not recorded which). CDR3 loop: CASSIARRAGGPNTEAFF. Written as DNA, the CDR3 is TGTGCCAGTAGTATTGCACGGAGGGCAGGGGGCCCGAACACTGAAGCTTTCTTT.